The next 27 T cell receptor beta chains were all read from a single sample in a study of T cell changes during pregnancy in multiple sclerosis. Sequencing used immunoSEQ multiplex PCR; TCRdb keeps in-frame clones, though not all of them. The sample includes about 69,000 clones, roughly 88% of them seen just once. The sample was peripheral blood, taken in the third trimester of pregnancy. Every receptor here comes from a female donor with multiple sclerosis, enrolled in a pregnancy study.

This sequence joins TRBV18 and TRBJ1-1; D uncertain. Trimming cost V 3 bases and J 0 bases, with 5 bases left between them. Germline CDR1 is KGHSH and CDR2 is LQKENI. This CDR3 has 13 residues. CDR3 in DNA: TGTGCCAGCTCACCGTACATGAACACTGAAGCTTTCTTT. Its protein is CASSPYMNTEAFF.

CDR3 sequence (DNA): TGTGCCAGCACCCGACTAGCTGGAGAGACCCAGTACTTC. As protein: CASTRLAGETQYF. The chain uses TRBV6-6 and TRBJ2-5; TRBD2 matches at 7 bases. The CDR3 spans 13 residues. Germline V CDR1 and CDR2: MNHNY, SVGAGI (reference sequence). The V segment lost 7 bases and the J segment 4 bases; nucleotides outside the gene matches: 6.

The genes are TRBV28 and TRBJ1-3; D unresolved. V was pared by 3 bases and J by 4 bases, with 7 bases between. Germline V lookup: CDR1 MDHEN, CDR2 SYDVKM. The CDR3 has 13 residues. The CDR3 nucleotides read TGTGCCAGCAGTTTCGTTCCCGGAAACACCATATATTTT. Protein sequence: CASSFVPGNTIYF.

The chain couples TRBV18 to TRBJ1-3; D is uncertain. The V gene's germline CDR1 is KGHSH and CDR2 LQKENI. Trimming removed 2 bases from V and 0 bases from J, with 11 bases in between. CDR3 length equals 16 residues. CDR3 amino acids: CASSPFPDSSGNTIYF. DNA for the CDR3: TGTGCCAGCTCACCATTTCCTGACTCCTCTGGAAACACCATATATTTT.

This clone was recorded only once. This chain joins TRBV30 and TRBJ2-7; D is possibly TRBD2 (6 bases). V was cut by 3 bases and J by 9 bases, with 24 bases left in between. The CDR3 is 15 residues long. The germline V gene has CDR1 GTSNPN and CDR2 SVGIG (reference sequence). Written as DNA, the CDR3 is TGTGCCTGGAGCGGGGGACGGACGATCTTCTTTGGGCAGTACTTC. Protein: CAWSGGRTIFFGQYF.

The V call is TRBV7-9, the J call TRBJ2-3; D gene ambiguous. Germline V gene sequence: CDR1 SEHNR, CDR2 FQNEAQ (reference sequence). The CDR3 is 14 residues long. Between the trimmed V and J ends, which lost 6 bases and 3 bases, there was a span of 13 bases. CDR3 amino acids: CASSRIVVTDTQYF. In nucleotides, the CDR3 is TGTGCCAGCAGTCGAATCGTAGTGACAGATACGCAGTATTTT.

The chain uses TRBV28 and TRBJ2-7; the match to TRBD2 covers 14 bases. The CDR3 length is 15 residues. V was pared by 6 bases and J by 6 bases, with 7 bases of the junction left unmatched. Germline V gives CDR1 MDHEN, CDR2 SYDVKM. CDR3: CASSPTSGGALEQYF. The CDR3 coding sequence is TGTGCCAGCAGCCCGACTAGCGGGGGGGCTCTCGAGCAGTACTTC.

The chain links TRBV5-6 to TRBJ1-6; D unresolved. V was trimmed by 1 base and J by 8 bases, leaving 10 bases between them. The CDR3 covers 14 residues. Germline CDR1 is SGHDT and CDR2 is YYEEEE. The CDR3 bases are TGTGCCAGCAGCTTGCCGGGATCGGATTCACCCCTCCACTTT. Translation gives CASSLPGSDSPLHF.

The J gene is TRBJ2-3, the V gene TRBV7-9; the match to TRBD2 covers 7 bases. Germline V gene lookup returns CDR1 SEHNR and CDR2 FQNEAQ (reference sequence). V dropped 5 bases and J dropped 1; count of bases not matched to a gene: 9. The length of the CDR3 is 16 residues. CDR3 nucleotides: TGTGCCAGCAGCCACCCTATGGGGGGGGGCACAGATACGCAGTATTTT. This encodes CASSHPMGGGTDTQYF.

The chain has TRBV28 and TRBJ1-6; D is uncertain. Trimming shortened V by 3 bases and J by 6 bases, and 12 bases separated the two germline ends. The length of the CDR3 is 15 residues. In germline, CDR1 is MDHEN, CDR2 SYDVKM. The CDR3 bases are TGTGCCAGCAGTTTCGGACGTGCGGGTAATTCACCCCTCCACTTT. Its protein product is CASSFGRAGNSPLHF.

The chain is built from TRBV6-4 and TRBJ2-3; the D gene is possibly TRBD2 (5 bases). Looked up from germline, CDR1 is MRHNA and CDR2 is SNTAGT. The germline V and J ends were trimmed by 5 bases and 2 bases, with 8 bases remaining between them. The CDR3 sequence is 13 residues long. The CDR3 region is CASSPDFTDTQYF. Here the CDR3 DNA reads TGTGCCAGCAGTCCGGACTTCACAGATACGCAGTATTTT.

The J gene is TRBJ1-6, the V gene TRBV2; 8 bases fit TRBD1. The CDR3 is made up of 14 amino acids. Germline CDR1 and CDR2: SNHLY and FYNNEI. With 5 bases clipped from V and 9 bases from J, the junction kept 6 bases outside the gene matches. The CDR3 coding sequence is TGTGCCAGCAGTAACAGGGGGTACGGTTCACCCCTCCACTTT. Its protein product is CASSNRGYGSPLHF. The full variable domain, with the rest looked up from reference TRBV2 and TRBJ1-6, is EPEVTQTPSHQVTQMGQEVILRCVPISNHLYFYWYRQILGQKVEFLVSFYNNEISEKSEIFDDQFSVERPDGSNFTLKIRSTKLEDSAMYFCASSNRGYGSPLHFGNGTRLTVT.

The rearrangement uses TRBV7-9 and TRBJ1-2, with D unclear. Trimming took off 2 bases at V and 4 bases at J, with 8 bases between the two ends. The CDR3 sequence is 13 residues long. Germline V gene sequence: CDR1 SEHNR, CDR2 FQNEAQ (reference sequence). The CDR3 DNA sequence: TGTGCCAGCAGCTTAATCGACTCCTATGGCTACACCTTC. Residues: CASSLIDSYGYTF.

The genes are TRBV7-2 and TRBJ2-1; a weak D match, TRBD2 (7 bases). Germline V gives CDR1 SGHTA, CDR2 FQGNSA. Trimming shortened V by 2 bases and J by 1 base, and 15 bases separated the two germline ends. The CDR3 sequence is 17 residues long. The CDR3 sequence: CASSLSLGGGSYNEQFF. CDR3 in DNA: TGTGCCAGCAGCTTAAGTCTAGGGGGGGGGTCCTACAATGAGCAGTTCTTC.

The chain has TRBV28 and TRBJ2-7, with D possibly TRBD1 on 5 matching bases. Trimming took off 6 bases at V and 0 bases at J, with 15 bases between the two ends. Germline loops: CDR1 MDHEN, CDR2 SYDVKM. CDR3 length equals 15 residues. The CDR3 DNA sequence: TGTGCCAGCAGATTCGCCTCGGACAACTCCTACGAGCAGTACTTC. Translating gives CASRFASDNSYEQYF.

The rearrangement joins TRBV7-9 to TRBJ2-1; 9 bases map to TRBD1. CDR3 length equals 14 residues. Germline trimming cut 5 bases from V and 7 bases from J; bases unmatched to any gene: 6. Per the germline V gene, CDR1 is SEHNR and CDR2 is FQNEAQ (reference sequence). DNA for the CDR3: TGTGCCAGCAGCACCCGGGACAGGGAAAATGAGCAGTTCTTC. Protein sequence: CASSTRDRENEQFF.

The rearrangement links TRBV30 to TRBJ2-7, with 9 bases identical to TRBD1. The V gene end was trimmed by 2 bases and the J gene end by 5 bases; junction bases not matched to a gene: 4. The CDR3 runs 13 residues. Germline CDR1 reads GTSNPN; CDR2 reads SVGIG (reference sequence). The CDR3 spells CAWSKQGANEQYF. DNA for the CDR3: TGTGCCTGGAGTAAACAGGGGGCAAACGAGCAGTACTTC.

This clone was seen a handful of times. The chain combines TRBV25-1 with TRBJ1-5, with 11 positions matching TRBD1. Trimming removed 3 bases from V and 5 bases from J; junction bases left unmatched: 3. Germline V gene data show CDR1 as MGHDK and CDR2 as SYGVNS. The CDR3 runs to 15 residues. This CDR3 is CASSDRTGGDQPQHF. The CDR3 bases are TGTGCCAGCAGTGATAGGACAGGGGGCGATCAGCCCCAGCATTTT.

V gene TRBV5-1 combines with J gene TRBJ2-3; a weak D match, TRBD2 (7 bases). There are 17 residues in the CDR3. CDR1 SGHRS and CDR2 YFSETQ come from the germline V gene. V lost 4 bases and J lost 1, with 19 bases in between. DNA for the CDR3: TGCGCCAGCAGCCTGACTCCCCTAGGGGGGGGCACAGATACGCAGTATTTT. Translation gives CASSLTPLGGGTDTQYF.

The gene calls are TRBV10-3 and TRBJ1-5, with 8 bases matching TRBD1. The CDR3 covers 15 residues. The junction had 11 bases not matched to a gene; V was cut back by 10 bases and J by 3 bases. Germline V gene data show CDR1 as ENHRY and CDR2 as SYGVKD. CDR3 loop: CATRMDREDNQPQHF. DNA of the CDR3: TGTGCCACAAGAATGGACAGGGAAGACAATCAGCCCCAGCATTTT.

The J gene is TRBJ2-7, the V gene TRBV6-6; 7 bases are a match to TRBD1. The germline CDR1 and CDR2 sequences are MNHNY and SVGAGI (reference sequence). CDR3 length: 15 residues. The J segment lost 0 bases and the V segment lost 7 bases, leaving 9 bases of the junction unmatched. The CDR3 DNA reads as TGTGCCAGCACCGATATGACAGGGAGCTCCTACGAGCAGTACTTC. Protein product: CASTDMTGSSYEQYF.

J is TRBJ2-1 and V is TRBV11-3; no reliable D call. The germline CDR1 and CDR2 sequences are SGHNT and YENEEA. The germline V and J ends were trimmed by 8 bases and 2 bases, with 13 bases remaining between them. The CDR3 contains 14 residues. CDR3 coding DNA: TGTGCCAGCTCCCCACCCTACCCCTACAATGAGCAGTTCTTC. Residues: CASSPPYPYNEQFF.

The chain employs TRBV7-2 and TRBJ1-3; 9 bases are a match to TRBD1. CDR1 is SGHTA and CDR2 is FQGNSA in the germline V gene. V shed 5 bases, J shed 4 bases, and the junction held 9 bases outside the gene matches. CDR3 length: 16 residues. The CDR3 protein is CASSPWDRAEGNTIYF. CDR3 sequence (DNA): TGTGCCAGCAGCCCATGGGACAGGGCAGAAGGAAACACCATATATTTT.

This chain joins TRBV10-3 and TRBJ2-4; no firm D call. The CDR3 covers 14 residues. The V gene's germline CDR1 is ENHRY and CDR2 SYGVKD. Trimming shortened V by 2 bases and J by 11 bases, and 16 bases separated the two germline ends. The CDR3 DNA reads as TGTGCCATCAGTGAGGGTGATGGTCTTGACTTTCAGTACTTC. This codes for CAISEGDGLDFQYF.

V gene TRBV5-1 combines with J gene TRBJ2-7; 10 nucleotides match TRBD1. Losses at the gene ends were 10 bases for V and 11 bases for J; bases not matched to a gene: 18. The CDR3 is 14 amino acids. The germline V gene encodes CDR1 SGHRS and CDR2 YFSETQ. The CDR3 nucleotides are TGCGCCCCACAGTCCGAGACAGGGGGCGGGATAGAGTACTTC. Translating gives CAPQSETGGGIEYF.

The table lists this clone with a count of one. The chain recombines TRBV5-1 with TRBJ2-1, with 8 bases matching TRBD2. The CDR3 covers 15 residues. J lost 3 bases, V lost 3 bases, and 5 bases had no gene match. Germline values: CDR1 SGHRS, CDR2 YFSETQ. The CDR3 coding sequence is TGCGCCAGCAGCTCGGGACTAGTTATCTACAATGAGCAGTTCTTC. Translation gives CASSSGLVIYNEQFF.

This chain links TRBV28 with TRBJ1-6; 8 bases align to TRBD1. CDR3 length: 14 residues. With V trimmed by 3 bases and J by 9 bases, 4 bases remained unmatched. Looked up from germline, CDR1 is MDHEN and CDR2 is SYDVKM. As DNA, the CDR3 is TGTGCCAGCAGTTTGCTTACAGGGGGTTCACCCCTCCACTTT. This translates into CASSLLTGGSPLHF.